Below are 29 T cell receptor beta chains sequenced from a single sample in a study of regulatory T cells in long-lasting Graves disease. Both iRepertoire HTBI primers and Arm-PCR of CDR3 regions were used to build the TCR beta libraries. TCRdb recomputed calls from the multiplex PCR reads with MiXCR, one row per CDR3 protein. The sample yields 400,000 to 450,000 distinct CDR3 sequences, more than 13% seen once. The sample's time point: newly diagnosed GD, antithyroid drugs for less than 3 months. There was RNA extracted from PBMCs, and the TCR library was made from it. The same specimen was also included in a second study, on T cells in Graves' hyperthyroidism and ophthalmopathy.

Sequenced material: peripheral blood mononuclear cells (PBMCs), taken at new diagnosis, from a patient treated with antithyroid drugs. The receptors were sampled from a woman under 40 with Graves disease.

The chain combines TRBV4-1 with TRBJ2-1; D unclear. Germline CDR1 is MGHRA and CDR2 is YSYEKL. V was trimmed by 1 base and J by 1 base, leaving 11 bases between them. The CDR3 is made up of 16 amino acids. The CDR3 protein is CASSQGRQASYNEQFF. DNA for the CDR3: TGCGCCAGCAGCCAAGGGAGACAAGCTTCCTACAATGAGCAGTTCTTC.

There are many counts of this clonotype. The genes are TRBV3-1 and TRBJ2-1; TRBD2 aligns across 7 bases. The germline CDR1 and CDR2 sequences are LGHDT and YNNKEL (reference sequence). With 0 bases clipped from V and 7 bases from J, the junction kept 15 bases outside the gene matches. CDR3 length: 18 amino acids. The DNA for the CDR3 is TGTGCCAGCAGCCAAGAGTGGGGGGAGCGGGGTAGCTGGAATGAGCAGTTCTTC. This translates into CASSQEWGERGSWNEQFF.

The sample holds a few counts of this clonotype. V usage is TRBV29-1 and J usage is TRBJ2-1; D is possibly TRBD1 or TRBD2 (5 bases each). Looked up from germline, CDR1 is SQVTM and CDR2 is ANQGSEA. Trimming stripped 1 base from V and 1 base from J, with 14 bases between. This CDR3 is built from 16 residues. As DNA, the CDR3 is TGCAGCGTTGAAGGTATAGTTGGGGGTTCCTACAATGAGCAGTTCTTC. Encoded protein: CSVEGIVGGSYNEQFF.

The chain is built from TRBV10-1 and TRBJ2-1; 10 bases align to TRBD2. The junction had 8 bases not matched to a gene; V was cut back by 8 bases and J by 4 bases. CDR1 is WNHNN and CDR2 is SYGVQD in the germline V gene (reference sequence). This CDR3 is 15 amino acids long. The CDR3 here is CASGPLAGAYNEQFF. The CDR3 bases are TGCGCCAGCGGTCCCCTAGCGGGAGCGTACAATGAGCAGTTCTTC.

There are a few counts of this clonotype. The chain joins TRBV4-1 to TRBJ2-3, with TRBD1 as a possible D gene (6 bases). Trimming cost V 0 bases and J 4 bases, with 11 bases left between them. CDR1 and CDR2 from the germline V gene are MGHRA and YSYEKL. This CDR3 is 15 amino acids long. The CDR3 DNA is TGCGCCAGCAGCCAAGAGGGGGCGGTCGCAGATACGCAGTATTTT. It yields the protein CASSQEGAVADTQYF.

Many counts were recorded for this clonotype. The V and J genes are TRBV20-1 and TRBJ2-1; 12 bases match TRBD2. This CDR3 region has 15 residues. Trimming removed 5 bases from V and 1 base from J; junction bases left unmatched: 3. Per the germline V gene, CDR1 is DFQATT and CDR2 is SNEGSKA (reference sequence). Here the CDR3 DNA reads TGCAGTGCTCCGACTAGCGGGAGTTCCTACAATGAGCAGTTCTTC. The encoded protein is CSAPTSGSSYNEQFF.

Comments on this clonotype: At one boundary the junction diverges from the germline segment, which might be a read error. This CDR3 reads CASSLGGQGYGVF. The CDR3 bases are TGTGCCAGCAGCCTAGGCGGCCAGGGGTATGGGGTCTTC. This sequence joins TRBV11-2 and TRBJ2-1; TRBD1 is a possible D gene (6 bases). Germline-derived CDR1 and CDR2 are SGHAT and FQNNGV. The CDR3 extends over 13 amino acids.

This clonotype was observed many times. The V and J genes are TRBV5-1 and TRBJ2-1, with TRBD2 identical over 9 bases. Germline V gene sequence: CDR1 SGHRS, CDR2 YFSETQ. V dropped 6 bases and J dropped 8; count of bases not matched to a gene: 12. The CDR3 has 15 residues. The CDR3 DNA is TGCGCCAGCACGGACCCGGGACTAGCTAAGGATGAGCAGTTCTTC. This gives the protein CASTDPGLAKDEQFF.

This clonotype was picked up many times. This rearrangement joins TRBV11-3 to TRBJ2-1; TRBD2 aligns across 11 bases. The V segment lost 5 bases and the J segment 4 bases; nucleotides outside the gene matches: 4. There are 15 residues in the CDR3. The germline V gene encodes CDR1 SGHNT and CDR2 YENEEA. The CDR3 region is CASSGGTSGYNEQFF. In nucleotides, the CDR3 is TGTGCCAGCAGCGGGGGGACTAGCGGATACAATGAGCAGTTCTTC.

This clonotype was counted between two and nine times. The V and J genes are TRBV5-1 and TRBJ1-2; 11 bases map to TRBD1. V shed 2 bases and J 13 bases; nucleotides not matched to a gene: 7. Germline-derived CDR1 and CDR2 are SGHRS and YFSETQ. This CDR3 contains 13 residues. The CDR3 DNA reads TGCGCCAGCAGCTTAGGACAGGGGGCAAGGAGCACCTTC. Translation gives CASSLGQGARSTF.

At least ten counts were recorded for this clonotype. V usage is TRBV24-1 and J usage is TRBJ1-5; D call uncertain. This CDR3 has 13 amino acids. The germline V gene has CDR1 KGHDR and CDR2 SFDVKD. Trimming pared 3 bases from V and 4 bases from J, leaving 6 bases between. CDR3 DNA: TGTGCCACCAGTGATGCTGGAAATCAGCCCCAGCATTTT. It is translated as CATSDAGNQPQHF.

The CDR3 DNA reads TGTGCCAGCAGTCAAACCGGGACACCAGATCAGCCCCAGCATTTT. This encodes CASSQTGTPDQPQHF. The rearrangement joins TRBV7-9 to TRBJ1-5; possibly TRBD1 for D (6 bases). Trimming pared 6 bases from V and 5 bases from J, leaving 17 bases between. Per germline, CDR1 SEHNR and CDR2 FQNEAQ (reference sequence). CDR3 length: 15 residues.

CDR3 DNA: TGTGCCAGCAGCCTGGGAACCAATAGCAATCAGCCCCAGCATTTT. Protein: CASSLGTNSNQPQHF. The V and J genes are TRBV9 and TRBJ1-5; no reliable D call. This CDR3 comprises 15 residues. Germline CDR1 reads SGDLS; CDR2 reads YYNGEE. V dropped 4 bases and J dropped 0 bases, with 11 bases sitting between them.

The rearrangement joins TRBV5-1 to TRBJ2-3; TRBD2 matches 8 bases. The CDR3 contains 14 residues. The ends lost 5 bases at V and 4 bases at J; junction bases unmatched: 6. Germline V lookup: CDR1 SGHRS, CDR2 YFSETQ. CDR3 DNA: TGCGCCAGCAGACGGGATAGCGGGGCAGATACGCAGTATTTT. Its translation: CASRRDSGADTQYF.

In this sample, this clonotype turned up many times. CDR3 sequence reads: CASSFTRSQPQHF. DNA for the CDR3: TGTGCCAGCAGTTTCACCCGCAGTCAGCCCCAGCATTTT. The chain uses TRBV12-3 or TRBV12-4 and TRBJ1-5; D remains unclear. V was pared by 3 bases and J by 6 bases, with 9 bases between. This CDR3 is built from 13 residues.

V is TRBV27 and J is TRBJ2-7, with 7 bases aligning to TRBD1. Germline V gene data show CDR1 as MNHEY and CDR2 as SMNVEV (reference sequence). Trimming took 6 bases from V and 5 from J; bases not matched to a gene: 4. The CDR3 is made up of 12 amino acids. Here the CDR3 reads CASRQGPHEQYF. Here the CDR3 DNA reads TGTGCCAGCAGACAGGGGCCCCACGAGCAGTACTTC.

The table lists this clonotype with many counts. This rearrangement joins TRBV28 to TRBJ1-2; D gene unclear. The CDR3 covers 15 residues. Between the trimmed V and J ends, which lost 7 bases and 5 bases, there was a span of 20 bases. In germline, CDR1 is MDHEN, CDR2 SYDVKM. CDR3 protein: CASNGLRASSYGYTF. The CDR3 bases are TGTGCCAGCAATGGTTTAAGGGCCTCCTCATATGGCTACACCTTC.

The J gene is TRBJ1-1, the V gene TRBV5-1; the D is unclear. Deletions cut 3 bases from V and 6 bases from J, with 21 bases between. The V gene's germline CDR1 is SGHRS and CDR2 YFSETQ. This CDR3 comprises 16 residues. The CDR3 reads CASSWSTGTKLAEAFF. The CDR3 coding sequence is TGCGCCAGCAGCTGGAGTACGGGAACGAAATTGGCTGAAGCTTTCTTT. The full variable domain, in which reference TRBV5-1 and TRBJ1-1 provide the parts outside the CDR3, is KAGVTQTPRYLIKTRGQQVTLSCSPISGHRSVSWYQQTPGQGLQFLFEYFSETQRNKGNFPGRFSGRQFSNSRSEMNVSTLELGDSALYLCASSWSTGTKLAEAFFGQGTRLTVV.

In its sample, this clonotype was seen many times. This chain uses TRBV7-8 with TRBJ2-7, with TRBD1 matching over 10 bases. V was clipped by 5 bases and J by 3 bases; unmatched bases: 13. The CDR3 loop spans 17 amino acids. Germline V gives CDR1 SGHVS, CDR2 FQNEAQ. CDR3 amino acids: CASSPGRGTGADYEQYF. CDR3 sequence (DNA): TGTGCCAGCAGCCCCGGACGAGGGACAGGGGCGGACTACGAGCAGTACTTC.

The V and J genes are TRBV27 and TRBJ2-7; perhaps D is TRBD1 or TRBD2 (6 bases each). The V and J ends lost 5 bases and 6 bases respectively, with 11 bases between them. This CDR3 comprises 12 residues. Germline values: CDR1 MNHEY, CDR2 SMNVEV (reference sequence). The CDR3 reads CASSDRRGEQYF. The CDR3 region has the DNA TGTGCCAGCAGTGACAGGCGGGGCGAGCAGTACTTC.

This clonotype has only a few counts. This chain links TRBV9 with TRBJ1-2; TRBD1 matches 8 bases. The CDR3 extends over 15 amino acids. J gave up 7 bases and V 5 bases, and 13 bases lay outside the gene matches. Per the germline V gene, CDR1 is SGDLS and CDR2 is YYNGEE. CDR3 sequence reads: CASSEDRDRLLGYTF. The DNA of the CDR3 is TGTGCCAGCAGTGAAGACCGGGACAGGTTGCTTGGCTACACCTTC.

This clonotype has ten or more counts. The chain links TRBV27 to TRBJ2-1; the D is unclear. This CDR3 region has 13 residues. The V end was cut by 2 bases, the J end by 5 bases, with 7 bases between. The V gene's germline CDR1 is MNHEY and CDR2 SMNVEV (reference sequence). The CDR3 region is CASSLGWDNEQFF. CDR3 nucleotide sequence: TGTGCCAGCAGTTTAGGATGGGACAATGAGCAGTTCTTC.

The chain links TRBV4-1 to TRBJ1-5, with D unclear. Germline V lookup: CDR1 MGHRA, CDR2 YSYEKL. Trimming stripped 0 bases from V and 2 bases from J, with 5 bases between. The CDR3 is made up of 14 amino acids. CDR3: CASSQDLGNQPQHF. CDR3 sequence (DNA): TGCGCCAGCAGCCAAGACCTTGGCAATCAGCCCCAGCATTTT.

At least ten counts were recorded for this clonotype. This chain connects TRBV6-1 to TRBJ2-5; D may correspond to TRBD1 or TRBD2 (5 bases each). Looked up from germline, CDR1 is MNHNS and CDR2 is SASEGT. This CDR3 spans 14 amino acids. Trimming took 8 bases from V and 2 from J, leaving 15 bases between them. This CDR3 reads CASSSGTTQETQYF. Here the CDR3 DNA reads TGTGCCAGCTCATCCGGGACCACACAAGAGACCCAGTACTTC.

The V call is TRBV7-9, the J call TRBJ2-1, with a weak D call TRBD2 (5 bases). Trimming stripped 0 bases from V and 0 bases from J, with 18 bases between. In germline, CDR1 is SEHNR, CDR2 FQNEAQ (reference sequence). This CDR3 spans 19 amino acids. For the CDR3, the DNA is TGTGCCAGCAGCTTAGCGGCGGGCACCAGAACGAACTCCTACAATGAGCAGTTCTTC. Its protein product is CASSLAAGTRTNSYNEQFF.

The sample holds many counts of this clonotype. This rearrangement joins TRBV30 to TRBJ1-5; 7 bases map to TRBD1. CDR3 length equals 15 residues. Germline loops: CDR1 GTSNPN, CDR2 SVGIG (reference sequence). Losses at the gene ends were 2 bases for V and 2 bases for J; bases not matched to a gene: 6. The CDR3, as DNA: TGTGCCTGGAGTCCGTGGGACAGACGCAATCAGCCCCAGCATTTT. It encodes CAWSPWDRRNQPQHF.

Notes on this clonotype: With a much larger clone just one base away, this may be a read error. This chain joins TRBV12-3 or TRBV12-4 and TRBJ2-1; D might be TRBD1 (5 bases). V was trimmed by 6 bases and J by 15 bases, leaving 21 bases between them. CDR3 length equals 13 residues. CDR3 protein: CASRLTAIEGVFF. CDR3 bases: TGTGCCAGCAGACTCACGGCCATTGAAGGGGTGTTCTTC.

This clonotype was seen repeatedly, ten times or more. The chain recombines TRBV2 with TRBJ2-3; unclear D gene. Trimming removed 8 bases from V and 3 bases from J, with 12 bases in between. The CDR3 is 13 amino acids. Germline assignment: CDR1 SNHLY and CDR2 FYNNEI. The CDR3 DNA reads as TGTGCCAGCCGGCGGACCCGGACAGATACGCAGTATTTT. Its translation is CASRRTRTDTQYF.

This clonotype appeared a few times. The chain joins TRBV5-1 to TRBJ2-1; 8 bases agree with TRBD2. From germline, CDR1 is SGHRS and CDR2 YFSETQ. V shed 4 bases, J shed 5 bases, and the junction held 5 bases outside the gene matches. The CDR3 is 14 residues long. The CDR3 DNA is TGCGCCAGCAGCAACCGGACTAGCAACAATGAGCAGTTCTTC. Protein: CASSNRTSNNEQFF.